This T cell receptor (beta chain) was profiled in a study of T cell responses to AZD1222 COVID-19 vaccine. General study findings and limits: None of the repertoires were sampled until the peak T cell response had passed.

Method: immunoSEQ multiplex PCR; TCRdb's copy keeps in-frame clones and lacks some. Seen here are more than 70,000 clones, under 95% observed once, and the top ten hold approximately 4.2%. A word on this clone: Its antigen is not known.

V lost 3 bases to trimming and J lost 0 bases, with 6 bases between them. The CDR3 sequence is 13 residues long. Germline V gives CDR1 GTSNPN, CDR2 SVGIG (reference sequence). This clonotype was sampled from an adult in good health. The specimen comprised peripheral blood, sampled on day 0 of AZD1222 vaccination. V is TRBV30 and J is TRBJ1-5, with D perhaps TRBD1 (5 bases). The CDR3: CAWSDSSNQPQHF. The CDR3 DNA reads as TGTGCCTGGAGCGACAGTAGCAATCAGCCCCAGCATTTT.